One and the same sample provided the 3 T cell receptor beta chains below, sequenced in a study of CD8 T cells in ankylosing spondylitis. Study-level findings and limits: Ankylosing spondylitis blood appeared to carry a characteristic TCR beta motif of roughly eight highly homologous variants.

MiXCR, run by TCRdb on the 5' RACE reads, gives a single entry per CDR3 protein. The sample records roughly 90,000 distinct CDR3 sequences, just under 9% being singletons. For these receptors, no antigen is known. The material sequenced was blood, either unsorted or a sorted T cell fraction (not recorded which). The receptors were sampled from a male donor with ankylosing spondylitis.

This clonotype was seen many times. This chain links TRBV10-3 with TRBJ2-5; 10 bases are a match to TRBD2. Germline-derived CDR1 and CDR2 are ENHRY and SYGVKD. V was clipped by 4 bases and J by 1 base; unmatched bases: 6. The CDR3 length is 16 residues. The CDR3 here is CAISGGLAVLQETQYF. The CDR3 DNA reads as TGTGCCATCAGTGGAGGACTAGCGGTCCTCCAAGAGACCCAGTACTTC.

This rearrangement joins TRBV24-1 to TRBJ2-1; D not resolved. Germline CDR1 reads KGHDR; CDR2 reads SFDVKD. The germline V and J ends were trimmed by 9 bases and 0 bases, with 8 bases remaining between them. The CDR3 runs 13 residues. This CDR3 reads CATRNSSYNEQFF. Here the CDR3 DNA reads TGTGCCACCCGTAACAGCTCCTACAATGAGCAGTTCTTC.

This clonotype was seen a few times. V and J are TRBV12-3 or TRBV12-4 and TRBJ1-4; maybe TRBD1 (5 bases). The CDR3 loop spans 17 amino acids. The V and J ends lost 5 bases and 2 bases respectively, with 18 bases between them. The CDR3 nucleotides are TGTGCCAGCAGTACCTTCCACGGGGCGGCGACTAATGAAAAACTGTTTTTT. As protein: CASSTFHGAATNEKLFF.